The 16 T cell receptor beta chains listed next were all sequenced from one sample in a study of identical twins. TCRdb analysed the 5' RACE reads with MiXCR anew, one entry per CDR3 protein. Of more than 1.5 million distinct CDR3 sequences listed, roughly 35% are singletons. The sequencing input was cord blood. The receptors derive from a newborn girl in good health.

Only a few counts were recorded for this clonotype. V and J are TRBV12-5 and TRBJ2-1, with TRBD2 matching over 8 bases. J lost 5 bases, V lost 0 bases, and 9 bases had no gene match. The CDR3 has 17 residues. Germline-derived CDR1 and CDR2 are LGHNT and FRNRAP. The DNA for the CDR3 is TGTGCTAGTGGTTTGGTCCCCGGTACAGCGGGGGACAATGAGCAGTTCTTC. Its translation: CASGLVPGTAGDNEQFF.

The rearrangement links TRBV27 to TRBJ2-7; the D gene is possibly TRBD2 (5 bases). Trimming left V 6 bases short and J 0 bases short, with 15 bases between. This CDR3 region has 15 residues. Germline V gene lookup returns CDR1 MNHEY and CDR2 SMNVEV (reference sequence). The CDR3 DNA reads TGTGCCAGCAGAACGGGGTCCGCCAGCTCCTACGAGCAGTACTTC. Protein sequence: CASRTGSASSYEQYF.

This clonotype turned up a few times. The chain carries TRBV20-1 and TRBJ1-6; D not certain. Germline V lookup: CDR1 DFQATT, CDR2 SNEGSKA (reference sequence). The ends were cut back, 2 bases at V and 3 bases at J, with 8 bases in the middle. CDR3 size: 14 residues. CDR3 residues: CSARRQLYNSPLHF. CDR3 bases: TGCAGTGCTAGACGGCAGCTCTATAATTCACCCCTCCACTTT.

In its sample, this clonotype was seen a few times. The CDR3 DNA reads as TGCAGTGCTGCACCCTACGAGCAGTACTTC. It encodes CSAAPYEQYF. The J gene is TRBJ2-7, the V gene TRBV20-1; D ambiguous. The CDR3 contains 10 residues. V gave up 5 bases and J gave up 2 bases, with 4 bases separating them. Germline assignment: CDR1 DFQATT and CDR2 SNEGSKA (reference sequence).

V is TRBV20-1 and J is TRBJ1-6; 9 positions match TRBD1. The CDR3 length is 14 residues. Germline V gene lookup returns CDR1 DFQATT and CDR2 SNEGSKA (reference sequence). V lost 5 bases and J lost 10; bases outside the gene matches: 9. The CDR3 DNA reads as TGCAGTGCTTTCCCGGGACAGGGATCATCACCCCTCCACTTT. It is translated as CSAFPGQGSSPLHF.

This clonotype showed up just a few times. CDR3: CASSQGRGGSGYTF. The CDR3, as DNA: TGTGCCAGCAGCCAAGGACGGGGAGGTAGTGGCTACACCTTC. The rearrangement uses TRBV3-1 and TRBJ1-2, with D unclear. Germline assignment: CDR1 LGHDT and CDR2 YNNKEL (reference sequence). The CDR3 runs 14 residues. V dropped 1 base and J dropped 7 bases, with 13 bases sitting between them.

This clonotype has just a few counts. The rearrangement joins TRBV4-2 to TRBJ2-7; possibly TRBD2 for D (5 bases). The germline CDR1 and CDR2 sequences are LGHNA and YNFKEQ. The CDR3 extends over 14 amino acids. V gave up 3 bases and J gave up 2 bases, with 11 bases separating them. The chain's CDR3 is CASSHLGLAYEQYF. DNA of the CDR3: TGTGCCAGCAGCCACCTCGGACTTGCCTACGAGCAGTACTTC.

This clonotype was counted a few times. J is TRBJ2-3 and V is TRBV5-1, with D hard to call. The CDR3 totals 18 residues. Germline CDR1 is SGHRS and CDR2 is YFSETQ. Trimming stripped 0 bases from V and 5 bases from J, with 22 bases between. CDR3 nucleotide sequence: TGCGCCAGCAGCTTGGGGGATCGAGTGGATCTAAGGAGAGATACGCAGTATTTT. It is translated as CASSLGDRVDLRRDTQYF.

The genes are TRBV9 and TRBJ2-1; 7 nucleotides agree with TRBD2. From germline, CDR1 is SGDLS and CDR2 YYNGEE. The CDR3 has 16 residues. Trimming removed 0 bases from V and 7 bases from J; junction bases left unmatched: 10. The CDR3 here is CASSVGGVGLRNEQFF. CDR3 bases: TGTGCCAGCAGCGTAGGGGGGGTGGGACTAAGGAATGAGCAGTTCTTC.

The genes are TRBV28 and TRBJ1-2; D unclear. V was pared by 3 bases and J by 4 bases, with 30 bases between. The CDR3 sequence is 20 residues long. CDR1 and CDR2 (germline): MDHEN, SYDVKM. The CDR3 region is CASSFFLKGAYGDRGYGYTF. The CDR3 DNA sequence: TGTGCCAGCAGTTTTTTTCTTAAGGGAGCTTACGGGGATCGTGGCTATGGCTACACCTTC.

The CDR3 region is CASSYSRGPDTQYF. Here the CDR3 DNA reads TGTGCCAGCAGTTACTCCCGGGGCCCAGATACGCAGTATTTT. The chain carries TRBV6-2 or TRBV6-3 and TRBJ2-3; the D call may be TRBD1 or TRBD2 (5 bases each). Germline V gives CDR1 MNHEY, CDR2 SVGEGT. Trimming shortened V by 0 bases and J by 4 bases, and 8 bases separated the two germline ends. The CDR3 sequence is 14 residues long.

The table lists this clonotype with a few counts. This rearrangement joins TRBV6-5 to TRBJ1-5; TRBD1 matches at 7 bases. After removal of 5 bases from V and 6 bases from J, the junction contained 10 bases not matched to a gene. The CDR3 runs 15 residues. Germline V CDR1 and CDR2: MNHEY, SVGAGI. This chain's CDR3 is CASSKRAGGSQPQHF. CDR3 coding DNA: TGTGCCAGCAGTAAACGGGCAGGGGGAAGTCAGCCCCAGCATTTT.

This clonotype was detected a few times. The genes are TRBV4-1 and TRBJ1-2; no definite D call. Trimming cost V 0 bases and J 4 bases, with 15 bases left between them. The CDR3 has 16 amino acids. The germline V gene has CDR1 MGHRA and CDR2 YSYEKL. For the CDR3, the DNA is TGCGCCAGCAGCCAAGATAGAGTTCGCGGGTTCTATGGCTACACCTTC. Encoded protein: CASSQDRVRGFYGYTF.

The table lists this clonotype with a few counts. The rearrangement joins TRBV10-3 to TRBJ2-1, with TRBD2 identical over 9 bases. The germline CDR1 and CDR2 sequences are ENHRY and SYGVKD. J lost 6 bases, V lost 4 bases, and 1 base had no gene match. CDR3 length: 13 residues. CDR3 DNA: TGTGCCATCAGTGGCGGGAGGGCCAATGAGCAGTTCTTC. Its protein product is CAISGGRANEQFF.

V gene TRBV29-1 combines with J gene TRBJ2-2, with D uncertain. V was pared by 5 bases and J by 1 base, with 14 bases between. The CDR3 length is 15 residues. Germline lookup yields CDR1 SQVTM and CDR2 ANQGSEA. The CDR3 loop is CSVYKASLNTGELFF. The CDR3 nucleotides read TGCAGCGTTTATAAGGCCAGCTTGAACACCGGGGAGCTGTTTTTT.

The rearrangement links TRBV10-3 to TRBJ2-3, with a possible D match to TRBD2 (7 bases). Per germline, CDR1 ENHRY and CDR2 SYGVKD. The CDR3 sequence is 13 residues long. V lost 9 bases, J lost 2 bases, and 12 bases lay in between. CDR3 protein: CAMGGGDTDTQYF. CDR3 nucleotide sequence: TGTGCCATGGGGGGGGGCGACACAGATACGCAGTATTTT.